The clone carrying this T cell receptor (beta chain) was counted only a few times. Its antigen is not known. Generated by immunoSEQ multiplex PCR, the TCRdb table keeps only in-frame clones and is missing some. The sample lists about 45,000 clones; roughly four fifths were seen once. The CDR3 extends over 15 amino acids. V dropped 1 base and J dropped 3 bases, with 12 bases sitting between them. Germline loops: CDR1 GTSNPN, CDR2 SVGIG (reference sequence). This specimen belongs to a study of vaccination effects on CD4 cells after COVID-19. Cells that had been cultured for nine to eleven days were the source of isolated CD4+ T cells.

The clonotype originates from a human donor who had a prior SARS-CoV-2 infection. The chain employs TRBV30 and TRBJ2-2; no clear D. This material consisted of CD4+ T cells from PBMCs cultured without peptide, taken before COVID-19 vaccination. The CDR3 here is CAWSGVSGYTGELFF. The DNA for the CDR3 is TGTGCCTGGAGTGGGGTTTCGGGCTACACCGGGGAGCTGTTTTTT.